These 22 T cell receptor beta chains were all obtained from the same sample, sequenced in a study of blood T cell repertoires in COVID-19. Sequencing used immunoSEQ multiplex PCR; TCRdb keeps in-frame clones, though not all of them. Of about 83,000 clones listed, about 82% are singletons. Sequencing used peripheral blood. The origin of the receptors is a man aged 45-65 years with active COVID-19.

This chain joins TRBV18 and TRBJ1-5, with D perhaps matching TRBD1 (6 bases). V gave up 2 bases and J gave up 2 bases, with 19 bases separating them. This CDR3 is 18 amino acids long. The germline V gene has CDR1 KGHSH and CDR2 LQKENI. As DNA, the CDR3 is TGTGCCAGCTCACCAGTCGCCGGGACATTAGGAGGCAATCAGCCCCAGCATTTT. This sequence encodes CASSPVAGTLGGNQPQHF. The whole variable domain, filled in from reference TRBV18 and TRBJ1-5, reads NAGVMQNPRHLVRRRGQEARLRCSPMKGHSHVYWYRQLPEEGLKFMVYLQKENIIDESGMPKERFSAEFPKEGPSILRIQQVVRGDSAAYFCASSPVAGTLGGNQPQHFGDGTRLSIL.

V is TRBV25-1 and J is TRBJ2-7; D might be TRBD2 (6 bases). V dropped 6 bases and J dropped 0 bases, with 15 bases sitting between them. CDR1 is MGHDK and CDR2 is SYGVNS in the germline V gene. This CDR3 is 15 amino acids long. The CDR3 coding sequence is TGTGCCAGCAGCCCGACGGCGGGGATCTCCTACGAGCAGTACTTC. It is translated as CASSPTAGISYEQYF.

This clone was picked up one time. The gene calls are TRBV28 and TRBJ2-2; D is unclear. The V end was cut by 2 bases, the J end by 4 bases, with 14 bases between. Germline CDR1 and CDR2: MDHEN and SYDVKM. The length of the CDR3 is 16 residues. CDR3 bases: TGTGCCAGCAGTTTAATGGTATTCACGGGCACCGGGGAGCTGTTTTTT. Protein sequence: CASSLMVFTGTGELFF.

This clone showed up just once. This chain joins TRBV7-2 and TRBJ2-1; 14 bases match TRBD2. The CDR3 is 17 residues long. The junction had 6 bases not matched to a gene; V was cut back by 6 bases and J by 2 bases. Per the germline V gene, CDR1 is SGHTA and CDR2 is FQGNSA. CDR3 amino acids: CASSSRTSGGPYNEQFF. The CDR3 DNA reads as TGTGCCAGCAGTTCTAGGACTAGCGGGGGGCCCTACAATGAGCAGTTCTTC.

The gene calls are TRBV18 and TRBJ2-7, with a tentative D call TRBD1 (6 bases). The CDR3 sequence is 15 residues long. V gave up 2 bases and J gave up 4 bases, with 15 bases separating them. Looked up from germline, CDR1 is KGHSH and CDR2 is LQKENI. In DNA, the CDR3 is TGTGCCAGCTCACCAATGCCAGGGGAAGAGTACGAGCAGTACTTC. This gives the protein CASSPMPGEEYEQYF.

The chain carries TRBV3-1 (or the pseudogene TRBV3-2) and TRBJ1-3, with 7 bases matching TRBD1. V shed 6 bases and J 0 bases; nucleotides not matched to a gene: 5. The germline V gene encodes CDR1 LGHDT and CDR2 YNNKEL (reference sequence). The CDR3 sequence is 15 residues long. The CDR3 reads CASRRGTDSGNTIYF. The CDR3 DNA is TGTGCCAGCAGGAGGGGGACAGACTCTGGAAACACCATATATTTT.

The gene calls are TRBV7-3 and TRBJ1-1; D gene ambiguous. The CDR3 contains 15 residues. V lost 5 bases and J lost 0, with 13 bases in between. The germline CDR1 and CDR2 sequences are SGHTA and FQGTGA. The CDR3 reads CASSPEGSLNTEAFF. CDR3 nucleotides: TGTGCCAGCAGCCCGGAGGGCAGCCTGAACACTGAAGCTTTCTTT.

The CDR3 coding sequence is TGTGCCACCAGCAGAGACCTAAACGCCTTGTATACGCAGTATTTT. It translates to CATSRDLNALYTQYF. V usage is TRBV15 and J usage is TRBJ2-3; D is ambiguous. In germline, CDR1 is LNHNV, CDR2 YYDKDF (reference sequence). This CDR3 comprises 15 residues. V lost 0 bases to trimming and J lost 7 bases, with 14 bases between them.

This chain connects TRBV7-2 to TRBJ1-1; D might be TRBD1 (5 bases). Trimming took 3 bases from V and 1 from J, leaving 9 bases between them. This CDR3 contains 14 residues. The germline gives CDR1 SGHTA, CDR2 FQGNSA. In DNA form, the CDR3 reads TGTGCCAGCAGCTTCTCGACAGCGAACACTGAAGCTTTCTTT. The encoded protein is CASSFSTANTEAFF.

This chain uses TRBV23-1 with TRBJ1-4; TRBD1 agrees at 8 bases. TRBV23-1 is an ORF, and what it does is uncertain. The CDR3 sequence is 18 residues long. The junction had 17 bases not matched to a gene; V was cut back by 3 bases and J by 8 bases. The CDR3 region has the DNA TGCGCCAGCAGTCATAATGAGGGCCGACAGGGGTATTGGGAAAAACTGTTTTTT. Translation: CASSHNEGRQGYWEKLFF.

This chain uses TRBV28 with TRBJ1-2; possibly TRBD1 for D (6 bases). The CDR3 runs to 16 residues. The V gene's germline CDR1 is MDHEN and CDR2 SYDVKM. V was shortened by 5 bases and J by 8 bases, with 24 bases between the two germline ends. In DNA form, the CDR3 reads TGTGCCAGCAGTCTAAATCTCGGTGGGGGCTCGGGAGGCTACACCTTC. Translation gives CASSLNLGGGSGGYTF.

This chain joins TRBV19 and TRBJ1-2; D is perhaps TRBD1 (5 bases). Germline CDR1 LNHDA, CDR2 SQIVND (reference sequence). The CDR3 has 14 residues. Trimming cost V 8 bases and J 8 bases, with 21 bases left between them. The CDR3 spells CASAWDGGLNGYTF. The CDR3 DNA sequence: TGTGCCAGTGCCTGGGACGGGGGGTTGAACGGCTACACCTTC.

The V and J genes are TRBV2 and TRBJ2-7; D is possibly TRBD1 or TRBD2 (7 bases each). Trimming removed 5 bases from V and 12 bases from J, with 17 bases in between. Per germline, CDR1 SNHLY and CDR2 FYNNEI. There are 12 residues in the CDR3. The CDR3 DNA reads TGTGCCAGCAGTCAAGGGGGGGACAGTCGGTACTTC. This codes for CASSQGGDSRYF.

The rearrangement joins TRBV7-9 to TRBJ2-3; TRBD1 is a possible D gene (5 bases). Germline lookup yields CDR1 SEHNR and CDR2 FQNEAQ (reference sequence). Trimming stripped 3 bases from V and 0 bases from J, with 10 bases between. There are 15 residues in the CDR3. This chain's CDR3 is CASSFRQFSTDTQYF. CDR3 bases: TGTGCCAGCAGCTTTCGACAGTTTAGCACAGATACGCAGTATTTT.

The V gene is TRBV5-1, the J gene TRBJ2-7; D ambiguous. Germline loops: CDR1 SGHRS, CDR2 YFSETQ. This CDR3 is built from 13 residues. Trimming stripped 2 bases from V and 3 bases from J, with 9 bases between. CDR3 sequence (DNA): TGCGCCAGCAGCTTAGCTAGTAACTACGAGCAGTACTTC. Its protein product is CASSLASNYEQYF.

The chain employs TRBV27 and TRBJ2-3; 8 bases align to TRBD2. The length of the CDR3 is 14 residues. The J segment lost 1 base and the V segment lost 8 bases, leaving 5 bases of the junction unmatched. The germline CDR1 and CDR2 sequences are MNHEY and SMNVEV (reference sequence). The CDR3, as DNA: TGTGCCAGCGGACAGACTAGCGGCACAGATACGCAGTATTTT. It yields the protein CASGQTSGTDTQYF.

CDR3 residues: CASGTGSGGQETQYF. Here the CDR3 DNA reads TGTGCTAGTGGTACGGGTAGCGGTGGACAAGAGACCCAGTACTTC. V gene TRBV12-5 combines with J gene TRBJ2-5; TRBD2 is a possible D gene (6 bases). Trimming took 5 bases from V and 2 from J, leaving 15 bases between them. CDR1 LGHNT and CDR2 FRNRAP come from the germline V gene. The CDR3 runs to 15 residues. The full variable domain, completed using reference TRBV12-5 and TRBJ2-5, is DARVTQTPRHKVTEMGQEVTMRCQPILGHNTVFWYRQTMMQGLELLAYFRNRAPLDDSGMPKDRFSAEMPDATLATLKIQPSEPRDSAVYFCASGTGSGGQETQYFGPGTRLLVL.

This clone appeared a few times. This chain links TRBV4-2 with TRBJ2-2; D not resolved. This CDR3 has 18 amino acids. Germline V lookup: CDR1 LGHNA, CDR2 YNFKEQ. Between the trimmed V and J ends, which lost 3 bases and 3 bases, there was a span of 20 bases. The CDR3 DNA is TGTGCCAGCAGCCAGGCAAGAGGTCGGTGGTCGGACACCGGGGAGCTGTTTTTT. Encoded protein: CASSQARGRWSDTGELFF.

This chain connects TRBV7-3 to TRBJ2-1; D is undetermined. V lost 2 bases and J 0 bases, leaving 11 bases between the germline ends. The CDR3 totals 16 residues. The germline CDR1 and CDR2 sequences are SGHTA and FQGTGA. The CDR3: CASSLFPGSSYNEQFF. Here the CDR3 DNA reads TGTGCCAGCAGCTTATTCCCGGGTAGCTCCTACAATGAGCAGTTCTTC. Based on the CDR3 plus reference TRBV7-3 and TRBJ2-1, the full variable domain is GAGVSQTPSNKVTEKGKYVELRCDPISGHTALYWYRQSLGQGPEFLIYFQGTGAADDSGLPNDRFFAVRPEGSVSTLKIQRTERGDSAVYLCASSLFPGSSYNEQFFGPGTRLTVL.

The rearrangement links TRBV5-1 to TRBJ2-3, with TRBD2 as a possible D gene (5 bases). The CDR3 totals 13 residues. V shed 4 bases and J shed 1 base, with 7 bases lying between them. The germline V gene encodes CDR1 SGHRS and CDR2 YFSETQ. The CDR3 DNA reads TGCGCCAGCAGCCTTAGCGGCACAGATACGCAGTATTTT. This codes for CASSLSGTDTQYF.

This chain connects TRBV5-6 to TRBJ2-1, with D possibly matching TRBD2 (6 bases). Trimming removed 0 bases at V and 0 bases at J, with 16 bases between. The CDR3 covers 18 residues. The germline gives CDR1 SGHDT, CDR2 YYEEEE. The CDR3 sequence: CASSLVVGLPRSYNEQFF. The DNA of the CDR3 is TGTGCCAGCAGCTTGGTGGTGGGACTCCCCCGCTCCTACAATGAGCAGTTCTTC.

The rearrangement joins TRBV11-2 to TRBJ2-7, with 12 bases fitting TRBD2. CDR3 length: 17 residues. CDR1 SGHAT and CDR2 FQNNGV come from the germline V gene. The trim removed 5 bases at V and 0 bases at J, leaving 8 bases unmatched. CDR3 region: CASSRKRTSGISYEQYF. CDR3 in DNA: TGTGCCAGCAGCCGAAAGCGGACTAGCGGGATCTCCTACGAGCAGTACTTC.